A selection of T cell receptor beta chains follows, all from one sample in a study of control samples from healthy donors and cancer patients. Libraries were prepared by immunoSEQ multiplex PCR; TCRdb keeps only in-frame clonotypes and omits some of them. The data show around 150,000 clones, about nine tenths seen once. The source material was blood. Receptors were obtained from a man younger than 40 in good health. The CDR3 runs from the conserved cysteine through the conserved F or W. Fields, in order: clone size, D gene, V gene, J gene, CDR3 length, CDR3 DNA, CDR3 protein. D genes are given only for firm matches. Size tells how often a clone was seen (once, few, many) or the class of an expanded clone, and some rows leave it out.

size: NA
D: NA
V: TRBV24-1
J: TRBJ2-2
length: 14
DNA: TGTGCCACCAGTGATTTTTTGCCCACCGGGGAGCTGTTTTTT
CDR3: CATSDFLPTGELFF

size: few
D: TRBD2
V: TRBV25-1
J: TRBJ2-7
length: 14
DNA: TGTGCCAGCAGTGGACTAGCGGGAGGATACGAGCAGTACTTC
CDR3: CASSGLAGGYEQYF

size: NA
D: NA
V: TRBV19
J: TRBJ1-3
length: 19
DNA: TGTGCCAGTAGTATCAAACAGAGGACATCACCAGGTTCTGGAAACACCATATATTTT
CDR3: CASSIKQRTSPGSGNTIYF

size: NA
D: TRBD2
V: TRBV29-1
J: TRBJ2-7
length: 11
DNA: TGCAGCGCTGGACTAGGGTACGAGCAGTACTTC
CDR3: CSAGLGYEQYF

size: NA
D: NA
V: TRBV7-9
J: TRBJ2-3
length: 14
DNA: TGTGCCAGCAGCTATGGCGGGAGCACAGATACGCAGTATTTT
CDR3: CASSYGGSTDTQYF

size: NA
D: NA
V: TRBV18
J: TRBJ2-1
length: 16
DNA: TGTGCCAGCTCACCACCGAGGGGAGGACGACCCAATGAGCAGTTCTTC
CDR3: CASSPPRGGRPNEQFF

size: NA
D: NA
V: TRBV13
J: TRBJ1-6
length: 16
DNA: TGTGCCTGCGGGGCGAGGCAGAACTCCTATAATTCACCCCTCCACTTT
CDR3: CACGARQNSYNSPLHF

size: NA
D: NA
V: TRBV19
J: TRBJ2-4
length: 17
DNA: TGTGCCAGTAGTATAGGTCAGGGAGCACTAGCCAAAAACATTCAGTACTTC
CDR3: CASSIGQGALAKNIQYF

size: NA
D: NA
V: TRBV11-3
J: TRBJ2-3
length: 16
DNA: TGTGCCAGCAGCTCGAGGGCGGCGGGCAGCACAGATACGCAGTATTTT
CDR3: CASSSRAAGSTDTQYF

size: NA
D: NA
V: TRBV18
J: TRBJ2-1
length: 14
DNA: TGTGCCAGCTCACCACGGCTCGACGACAATGAGCAGTTCTTC
CDR3: CASSPRLDDNEQFF

size: once
D: NA
V: TRBV2
J: TRBJ1-6
length: 14
DNA: TGTGCCAGCAACAAGGACGGGGATAATTCACCCCTCCACTTT
CDR3: CASNKDGDNSPLHF

size: NA
D: NA
V: TRBV2
J: TRBJ1-2
length: 11
DNA: TGTGCCTCGCTGGGGCCCTATGGCTACACCTTC
CDR3: CASLGPYGYTF

size: NA
D: TRBD1
V: TRBV18
J: TRBJ1-1
length: 17
DNA: TGTGCCAGCTCACGACAGAAGACAGGGACTGGGAACACTGAAGCTTTCTTT
CDR3: CASSRQKTGTGNTEAFF

size: few
D: NA
V: TRBV5-1
J: TRBJ2-6
length: 15
DNA: TGCGCCAGCATATTGCAGCCCTCTGGGGCCAACGTCCTGACTTTC
CDR3: CASILQPSGANVLTF

size: NA
D: TRBD2
V: TRBV10-3
J: TRBJ2-3
length: 13
DNA: TGTGCCGCCTTAGCGGGGCTGGCAGATACGCAGTATTTT
CDR3: CAALAGLADTQYF

size: NA
D: NA
V: TRBV9
J: TRBJ2-1
length: 15
DNA: TGTGCCAGCAGCGTAACGCAGGGCTCCTACAATGAGCAGTTCTTC
CDR3: CASSVTQGSYNEQFF

size: NA
D: NA
V: TRBV27
J: TRBJ2-4
length: 16
DNA: TGTGCCAGCAGAGCGTCCGGGACGTCACTTCAAAACATTCAGTACTTC
CDR3: CASRASGTSLQNIQYF

size: once
D: TRBD2
V: TRBV27
J: TRBJ2-1
length: 17
DNA: TGTGCCAGCAGTCCTCTTCCTGGCAGCGGGAGGGACAATGAGCAGTTCTTC
CDR3: CASSPLPGSGRDNEQFF

size: NA
D: NA
V: TRBV4-3
J: TRBJ2-4
length: 17
DNA: TGCGCCAGCAGCCAAGTTAGCGGCGAGGGAAACAAAAACATTCAGTACTTC
CDR3: CASSQVSGEGNKNIQYF

size: NA
D: TRBD2
V: TRBV6-5
J: TRBJ2-7
length: 15
DNA: TGTGCCAGCAGTAGGACTAGCGGGAGTCTCCACGAGCAGTACTTC
CDR3: CASSRTSGSLHEQYF

size: once
D: TRBD2
V: TRBV7-3
J: TRBJ2-1
length: 15
DNA: TGTGCCAGCAGCTTAAGGCCTAGCGGGGAACATGAGCAGTTCTTC
CDR3: CASSLRPSGEHEQFF

size: NA
D: TRBD1
V: TRBV18
J: TRBJ1-2
length: 15
DNA: TGTGCCAGCTCACCCGCGACAGGGGGCGGTTATGGCTACACCTTC
CDR3: CASSPATGGGYGYTF

size: NA
D: TRBD2
V: TRBV7-9
J: TRBJ2-2
length: 17
DNA: TGTGCCAGCAGCCAGACTAGCGGGGGGTCCCTCACCGGGGAGCTGTTTTTT
CDR3: CASSQTSGGSLTGELFF

size: once
D: NA
V: TRBV19
J: TRBJ1-5
length: 15
DNA: TGTGCCAGTAACACGATCCAGAAACCAAATCAGCCCCAGCATTTT
CDR3: CASNTIQKPNQPQHF

size: NA
D: TRBD2
V: TRBV11-1
J: TRBJ2-3
length: 14
DNA: TGTGCCAGCAGCACAGGACTAGCCATGGATACGCAGTATTTT
CDR3: CASSTGLAMDTQYF

size: NA
D: NA
V: TRBV30
J: TRBJ2-4
length: 14
DNA: TGTGCCTGGAGTGTAGGAGTAGCCAAAAACATTCAGTACTTC
CDR3: CAWSVGVAKNIQYF

size: NA
D: NA
V: TRBV4-3
J: TRBJ1-6
length: 15
DNA: TGCGCCAGCAGACGTGGAGAAAACTATAATTCACCCCTCCACTTT
CDR3: CASRRGENYNSPLHF

size: few
D: TRBD1
V: TRBV6-2/TRBV6-3
J: TRBJ1-6
length: 15
DNA: TGTGCCAGCAGCCCAAGGGGGCGCATCAATTCACCCCTCCACTTT
CDR3: CASSPRGRINSPLHF

size: NA
D: TRBD1
V: TRBV29-1
J: TRBJ1-2
length: 14
DNA: TGCAGCGTTGAGACGGGACAGGTCTACGGGGGCTACACCTTC
CDR3: CSVETGQVYGGYTF

size: NA
D: TRBD1
V: TRBV5-4
J: TRBJ1-5
length: 13
DNA: TGTGCCAGCAGCCCGACAGGGGGTCAGCCCCAGCATTTT
CDR3: CASSPTGGQPQHF

size: once
D: TRBD1
V: TRBV2
J: TRBJ2-5
length: 17
DNA: TGTGCCAGCAGTGTGTCCTCCGGGACAGGGCGGTGGGAGACCCAGTACTTC
CDR3: CASSVSSGTGRWETQYF

size: NA
D: NA
V: TRBV18
J: TRBJ1-1
length: 14
DNA: TGTGCCAGCTCACCATCACAGGAGCCGAGAGGTGCTTTCTTT
CDR3: CASSPSQEPRGAFF

size: NA
D: NA
V: TRBV7-2
J: TRBJ2-3
length: 14
DNA: TGTGCCAGCAGCTTAGACGGAGACACAGATACGCAGTATTTT
CDR3: CASSLDGDTDTQYF

size: NA
D: TRBD2
V: TRBV24-1
J: TRBJ2-3
length: 19
DNA: TGTGCCACCAGCGACATTGGGACTAGCGGGGTTGGTGTCACAGATACGCAGTATTTT
CDR3: CATSDIGTSGVGVTDTQYF

size: NA
D: NA
V: TRBV7-9
J: TRBJ2-4
length: 15
DNA: TGTGCCAGCAGCCCTTTCGGGTGGGCCAAAAACATTCAGTACTTC
CDR3: CASSPFGWAKNIQYF

size: NA
D: NA
V: TRBV19
J: TRBJ2-7
length: 13
DNA: TGTGCCAGCCCCTGCGGTGAAAGGGGCGAGCAGTACTTC
CDR3: CASPCGERGEQYF

size: NA
D: TRBD1
V: TRBV25-1
J: TRBJ1-3
length: 16
DNA: TGTGCCAGCAGTGGACTGACAGGGGCTGGCGGAAACACCATATATTTT
CDR3: CASSGLTGAGGNTIYF

size: once
D: TRBD2
V: TRBV5-1
J: TRBJ2-5
length: 17
DNA: TGCGCCAGCAGCCCTGGTGGCCTAGCGGGGGGCCAAGAGACCCAGTACTTC
CDR3: CASSPGGLAGGQETQYF

size: NA
D: NA
V: TRBV5-1
J: TRBJ2-1
length: 14
DNA: TGCGCCAGCAGCTCCAGGACGGTGTACAATGAGCAGTTCTTC
CDR3: CASSSRTVYNEQFF

size: NA
D: NA
V: TRBV3-1/TRBV3-2
J: TRBJ1-4
length: 13
DNA: TGTGCCAGCAGGTCCGGGGGCAATGAAAAACTGTTTTTT
CDR3: CASRSGGNEKLFF

size: NA
D: TRBD1
V: TRBV7-2
J: TRBJ2-7
length: 15
DNA: TGTGCCAGCAGGCCCGGCGGGACAGGGAGTAACGAGCAGTACTTC
CDR3: CASRPGGTGSNEQYF

size: once
D: TRBD1
V: TRBV27
J: TRBJ2-7
length: 15
DNA: TGTGCCAGCAGTTCTCCCGGGACAGTCACCTACGAGCAGTACTTC
CDR3: CASSSPGTVTYEQYF

size: NA
D: TRBD1
V: TRBV3-1/TRBV3-2
J: TRBJ1-6
length: 17
DNA: TGTGCCAGCAGCCAGGGACAGGGACGCTCCTATAATTCACCCCTCCACTTT
CDR3: CASSQGQGRSYNSPLHF

size: NA
D: NA
V: TRBV5-6
J: TRBJ2-7
length: 13
DNA: TGTGCCAGCAGCTTCAGGGTCCCCTACGAGCAGTACTTC
CDR3: CASSFRVPYEQYF

size: NA
D: TRBD2
V: TRBV12-3/TRBV12-4
J: TRBJ2-7
length: 13
DNA: TGTGCCAGCAGACGAGCGGGAGGGGGGGAGCAGTACTTC
CDR3: CASRRAGGGEQYF

size: NA
D: NA
V: TRBV4-3
J: TRBJ1-4
length: 20
DNA: TGCGCCAGCAGCCCAACACGTGGGGGGCAGGAAAGGGAAACTAATGAAAAACTGTTTTTT
CDR3: CASSPTRGGQERETNEKLFF

size: NA
D: NA
V: TRBV12-3/TRBV12-4
J: TRBJ1-2
length: 12
DNA: TGTGCCAGCAGCCGGGGGAAAGGTGGCTACACCTTC
CDR3: CASSRGKGGYTF

size: NA
D: NA
V: TRBV6-6
J: TRBJ2-3
length: 13
DNA: TGTGCCAGCAGCCCCGACCCTATGGGTACGCAGTATTTT
CDR3: CASSPDPMGTQYF

size: few
D: TRBD1
V: TRBV27
J: TRBJ2-2
length: 15
DNA: TGTGCCAGCAGTTCGGAGACAGGGGGGGTCGGGGAGCTGTTTTTT
CDR3: CASSSETGGVGELFF

size: NA
D: NA
V: TRBV5-1
J: TRBJ2-1
length: 15
DNA: TGCGCCAGCAGCTTGCTACGGGAGAGGGGGAGTGAGCAGTTCTTC
CDR3: CASSLLRERGSEQFF

size: NA
D: TRBD2
V: TRBV2
J: TRBJ2-7
length: 13
DNA: TGTGCCAGCAGCCTCGGGACTAGGGGCGAGCAGTACTTC
CDR3: CASSLGTRGEQYF

size: NA
D: NA
V: TRBV6-5
J: TRBJ1-5
length: 13
DNA: TGTGCCATCGGCAGGGGCGGGGATCAGCCCCAGCATTTT
CDR3: CAIGRGGDQPQHF

size: once
D: NA
V: TRBV7-8
J: TRBJ2-2
length: 16
DNA: TGTGCCAGCAGCTCTCTCTCAAACGCGAACACCGGGGAGCTGTTTTTT
CDR3: CASSSLSNANTGELFF

size: once
D: NA
V: TRBV9
J: TRBJ1-2
length: 13
DNA: TGTGCCAGCAGCCTCTCGTACACCTATGGCTACACCTTC
CDR3: CASSLSYTYGYTF

size: NA
D: TRBD2
V: TRBV4-1
J: TRBJ2-4
length: 18
DNA: TGCGCCAGCAGCCAAGGGGCAGCGGGAGGCTTAGCCAAAAACATTCAGTACTTC
CDR3: CASSQGAAGGLAKNIQYF